This T cell receptor beta chain was identified during a study of control samples from healthy donors and cancer patients. The length of the CDR3 is 16 residues. The ends lost 7 bases at V and 5 bases at J; junction bases unmatched: 14. CDR1 is MDHEN, CDR2 SYDVKM, per germline. Clones were sequenced by immunoSEQ multiplex PCR, and TCRdb holds only the in-frame ones, with some missing. The data hold about 47,000 clones, with 75% to 85% observed a single time. This clone appeared a single time. The TCR sequence derives from a man between 65 and 85 years old in good health. Sequencing input: blood. The genes are TRBV28 and TRBJ1-5, with 7 bases lining up with TRBD1. The CDR3 coding sequence is TGTGCCAGCACCCAGGGCGGACAGGTGATTGATCAGCCCCAGCATTTT. Encoded protein: CASTQGGQVIDQPQHF.